Listed below are T cell receptor beta chains from one sample, sequenced in a study of glioma-infiltrating T cells after dendritic cell vaccination. The table came from immunoSEQ multiplex PCR; TCRdb's copy has only in-frame clones and leaves some out. The sample consists of under 130,000 clones, almost 90% of them appearing once. This material consisted of blood, taken after dendritic cell vaccination. These receptor sequences come from a human donor with glioblastoma. Both conserved end residues are part of each CDR3. D genes are given only for firm matches. Some rows mark clone size as missing; the rest say once, few, many or name a class of expanded clone.

CASSFGGLHMGTEAFF,TGTGCCAGCAGTTTCGGGGGACTTCACATGGGCACTGAAGCTTTCTTT,-,TRBJ1-1,TRBV28,-
CASSEEGANTEAFF,TGTGCCAGCAGTGAAGAGGGGGCGAACACTGAAGCTTTCTTT,TRBD1,TRBJ1-1,TRBV6-1,-
CASSPSGENPYNEQFF,TGTGCCAGCAGCCCTAGCGGGGAAAACCCATACAATGAGCAGTTCTTC,TRBD2,TRBJ2-1,TRBV4-2,-
CASSSRGQGDYEQYF,TGTGCCAGCAGCTCCCGGGGACAGGGGGACTACGAGCAGTACTTC,TRBD1,TRBJ2-7,TRBV7-9,few
CASSPRTDRPLEQYF,TGCGCCAGCAGCCCCCGGACGGACAGACCCCTCGAGCAGTACTTC,-,TRBJ2-7,TRBV5-1,once
CASSLSSYNEQFF,TGTGCCAGCAGCCTGAGCTCCTACAATGAGCAGTTCTTC,-,TRBJ2-1,TRBV7-2,-
CASSKNAGVVGNTIYF,TGTGCCAGCAGCAAAAACGCCGGGGTAGTTGGAAACACCATATATTTT,-,TRBJ1-3,TRBV5-4,-
CASSLDRGTSQPQHF,TGTGCCAGCAGCCTGGACAGGGGAACGAGTCAGCCCCAGCATTTT,TRBD1,TRBJ1-5,TRBV5-4,-
CASSLSGGEQYF,TGTGCCAGCAGCTTATCGGGGGGGGAGCAGTACTTC,TRBD2,TRBJ2-7,TRBV7-9,-
CASSPSGASVTQYF,TGCGCCAGCAGCCCTAGCGGGGCTAGTGTTACGCAGTATTTT,TRBD2,TRBJ2-3,TRBV4-1,-
CASSLSSTGTSSYEQYF,TGTGCCAGCAGTTTATCGTCCACCGGGACATCTTCCTACGAGCAGTACTTC,-,TRBJ2-7,TRBV27,-
CASSRDRGLGEQYF,TGTGCCAGCAGTCGGGACAGGGGGCTTGGGGAGCAGTACTTC,TRBD1,TRBJ2-7,TRBV11-2,-
CASSSPGAWDYGYTF,TGTGCCAGCAGCTCCCCAGGGGCGTGGGACTATGGCTACACCTTC,-,TRBJ1-2,TRBV7-2,-
CASSLGNTGTSGTGELFF,TGTGCCAGCAGCTTAGGGAACACCGGGACTAGCGGGACCGGGGAGCTGTTTTTT,TRBD2,TRBJ2-2,TRBV7-9,-
CASTDRGNYGYTF,TGTGCCAGCACCGACAGGGGGAACTATGGCTACACCTTC,TRBD1,TRBJ1-2,TRBV6-1,-
CASSSHNRGDGYGYTF,TGTGCCAGCAGTTCCCACAATCGCGGGGATGGCTATGGCTACACCTTC,-,TRBJ1-2,TRBV6-6,-
CAISEVRDNEQFF,TGTGCCATCAGTGAGGTTAGAGACAATGAGCAGTTCTTC,-,TRBJ2-1,TRBV10-3,-
CASNRDRVTYEQYF,TGTGCCAGCAACCGGGACAGGGTCACCTACGAGCAGTACTTC,TRBD1,TRBJ2-7,TRBV2,-
CASSLAAGAGELFF,TGCGCCAGCAGCTTGGCCGCAGGCGCCGGGGAGCTGTTTTTT,-,TRBJ2-2,TRBV5-1,-
CASGQNYGYTF,TGTGCCAGCGGGCAGAACTATGGCTACACCTTC,-,TRBJ1-2,TRBV6-5,-
CASSAVRDTQYF,TGTGCCAGCAGCGCAGTACGAGATACGCAGTATTTT,-,TRBJ2-3,TRBV6-1,-
CASSLRQGAFEQYF,TGCGCCAGCAGCCTTCGGCAGGGGGCTTTCGAGCAGTACTTC,TRBD1,TRBJ2-7,TRBV4-1,-
CASSAPWDRTNTIYF,TGCGCCAGCAGCGCACCTTGGGACAGGACGAACACCATATATTTT,TRBD1,TRBJ1-3,TRBV4-1,-
CAISASVSSYNEQFF,TGTGCCATCAGTGCGTCTGTTAGCTCCTACAATGAGCAGTTCTTC,-,TRBJ2-1,TRBV10-3,-
CASSSGLAGSYEQYF,TGTGCCAGCAGCTCTGGACTAGCGGGGTCCTACGAGCAGTACTTC,TRBD2,TRBJ2-7,TRBV7-9,-
CASSPGQGTYEQYF,TGTGCCAGCAGCCCTGGACAGGGTACCTACGAGCAGTACTTC,TRBD1,TRBJ2-7,TRBV9,few
CASSLGTPEGGYEQYF,TGTGCCAGCAGCTTGGGCACCCCGGAGGGTGGTTACGAGCAGTACTTC,-,TRBJ2-7,TRBV7-6,-